This T cell receptor beta chain comes out of a study of siplizumab effects on memory and regulatory T cells. General observations from the study: Alloreactive sequences from unstimulated CD4+ memory cells fell significantly with siplizumab.

A few counts support this clone. The antigen is unknown. Per sample, the assay covered approximately 94,000 TCR templates. Clones were read by immunoSEQ multiplex PCR, and TCRdb kept only the in-frame ones, dropping some. The sample has around 18,000 clones, 40% to 60% seen once. It was at 37°C and for 5 to 7 days that the mixed lymphocyte reaction cells were cocultured. What was sequenced was CFSE-low (dividing) CD4+ T cells sorted from an allogeneic mixed lymphocyte reaction. This receptor was obtained from a human donor in good health; the cells came from an allogeneic mixed lymphocyte reaction.

CDR3 residues: CASSLVSRGGEETQYF. CDR3 nucleotides: TGTGCCAGCAGCTTAGTCTCGCGGGGGGGAGAGGAGACCCAGTACTTC. V is TRBV7-2 and J is TRBJ2-5, with 9 bases identical to TRBD2. V dropped 1 base and J dropped 5; count of bases not matched to a gene: 8. Germline CDR1 and CDR2: SGHTA and FQGNSA. This CDR3 has 16 amino acids.